The entry below gives a single T cell receptor (beta chain) sequence along with its context. Its antigen is not identified. The entry originates in a study of T-cell memory formation after mild COVID-19. Whole-study context: Clustering of TCRs was largely donor specific. Study-level findings and limits: SARS-CoV-2 specificity of second-wave clones peaking day 37 was unconfirmed.

TCR alpha and TCR beta cDNA libraries carrying sample barcodes and UMIs came from 5'RACE with constant-segment primers. TCRdb analysed the 5' RACE reads with MiXCR anew, one entry per CDR3 protein. The data hold about 290,000 distinct CDR3 sequences, with about a sixth observed a single time. There are 15 residues in the CDR3. The V and J ends lost 4 bases and 2 bases, in that order; junction bases with no gene match: 6. The receptor comes from a young man who had mild COVID-19 (a few samples of this study predate the infection). Cell type and time point are not known. The V and J genes are TRBV12-3 or TRBV12-4 and TRBJ1-2; 8 bases are a match to TRBD1. The sequencing sample was made of PBMCs or a T cell subset sorted from them (not recorded which). CDR3 nucleotide sequence: TGTGCCAGCAGTTGGACAGGGCTTTCGAACTATGGCTACACCTTC. Protein: CASSWTGLSNYGYTF.